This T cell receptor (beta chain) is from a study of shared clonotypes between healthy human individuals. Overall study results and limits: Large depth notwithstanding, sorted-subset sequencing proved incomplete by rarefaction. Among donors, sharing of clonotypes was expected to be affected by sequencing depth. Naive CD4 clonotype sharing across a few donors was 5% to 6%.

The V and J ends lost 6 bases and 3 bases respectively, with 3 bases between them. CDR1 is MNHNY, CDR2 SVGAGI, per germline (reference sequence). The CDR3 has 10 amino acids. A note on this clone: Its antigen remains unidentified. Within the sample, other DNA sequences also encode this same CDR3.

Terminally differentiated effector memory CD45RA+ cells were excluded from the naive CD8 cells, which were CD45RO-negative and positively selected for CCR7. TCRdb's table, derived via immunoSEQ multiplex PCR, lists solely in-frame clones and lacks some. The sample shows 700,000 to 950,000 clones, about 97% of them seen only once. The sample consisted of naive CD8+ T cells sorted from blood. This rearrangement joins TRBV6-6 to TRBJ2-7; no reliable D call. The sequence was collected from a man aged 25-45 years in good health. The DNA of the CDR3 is TGTGCCAGCAGGGGCTACGAGCAGTACTTC. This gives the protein CASRGYEQYF.